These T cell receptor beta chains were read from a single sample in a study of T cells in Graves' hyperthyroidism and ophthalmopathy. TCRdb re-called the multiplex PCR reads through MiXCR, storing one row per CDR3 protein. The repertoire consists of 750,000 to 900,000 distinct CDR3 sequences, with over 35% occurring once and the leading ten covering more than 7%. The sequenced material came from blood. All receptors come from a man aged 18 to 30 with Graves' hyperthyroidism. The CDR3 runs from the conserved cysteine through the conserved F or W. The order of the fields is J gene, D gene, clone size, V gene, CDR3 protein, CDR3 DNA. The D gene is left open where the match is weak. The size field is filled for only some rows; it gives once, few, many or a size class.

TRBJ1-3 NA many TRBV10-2 CASTWSSGNTIYF TGCGCCAGCACCTGGTCCTCTGGAAACACCATATATTTT
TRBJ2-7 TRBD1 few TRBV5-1 CASSRTGDSDEQYF TGCGCCAGCAGCCGTACAGGGGATTCGGACGAGCAGTACTTC
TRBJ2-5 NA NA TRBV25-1 CSVVRGRQGTQYF TGCAGCGTTGTACGGGGGCGCCAAGGGACCCAGTACTTC
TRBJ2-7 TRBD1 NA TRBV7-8 CASSLDFLGTGPSEQYF TGTGCCAGCAGCTTAGATTTTCTCGGGACAGGGCCTTCGGAGCAGTACTTC
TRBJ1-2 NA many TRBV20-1 CSAPRSFYGYTF TGCAGTGCCCCCAGGTCGTTTTATGGCTACACCTTC
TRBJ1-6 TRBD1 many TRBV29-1 CSVLQGDNSPLHF TGCAGCGTCCTACAGGGGGATAATTCACCCCTCCACTTT
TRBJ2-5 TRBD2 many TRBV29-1 CSVDSSGSPETQYF TGCAGCGTTGATTCTAGCGGGAGCCCAGAGACCCAGTACTTC
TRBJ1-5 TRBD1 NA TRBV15 CATSRIKGGYGNQPQHF TGTGCCACCAGCAGAATAAAAGGGGGCTACGGCAATCAGCCCCAGCATTTT
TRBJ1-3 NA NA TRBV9 CASSVDPTLSNTIYF TGTGCCAGCAGCGTAGACCCTACTCTTAGTAACACCATATATTTT
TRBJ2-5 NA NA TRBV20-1 CSAREIYYQETQYF TGCAGTGCTAGAGAAATCTATTATCAAGAGACCCAGTACTTC
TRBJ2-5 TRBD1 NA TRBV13 CASTLFHYRGLETQYF TGTGCCAGCACACTTTTCCACTACAGGGGATTAGAGACCCAGTACTTC
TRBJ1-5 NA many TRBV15 CATSREQGGNQPQHF TGTGCCACCAGCAGGGAACAGGGAGGCAATCAGCCCCAGCATTTT
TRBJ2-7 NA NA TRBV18 CASSVGCGTASYEQYF TGTGCCAGCTCAGTGGGCTGCGGGACAGCCTCCTACGAGCAGTACTTC
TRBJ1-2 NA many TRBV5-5 CASSLEYGYTF TGTGCCAGCAGCTTGGAGTATGGCTACACCTTC
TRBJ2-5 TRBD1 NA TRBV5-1 CASSLIRGTGQETQYF TGCGCCAGCAGCTTGATCCGCGGGACAGGCCAAGAGACCCAGTACTTC
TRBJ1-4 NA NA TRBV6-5 CASSVPGGTNEKLFF TGTGCCAGCAGCGTCCCCGGTGGCACTAATGAAAAACTGTTTTTT
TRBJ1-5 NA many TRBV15 CATSRDGHQPQHF TGTGCCACCAGCAGAGATGGCCATCAGCCCCAGCATTTT
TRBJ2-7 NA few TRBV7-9 CASSLDSQGHAEQYF TGTGCCAGCAGCTTGGATTCGCAGGGGCATGCCGAGCAGTACTTC
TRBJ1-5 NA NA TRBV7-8 CASSPTGRNSNQPQHF TGTGCCAGCAGCCCTACGGGTCGGAATAGCAATCAGCCCCAGCATTTT
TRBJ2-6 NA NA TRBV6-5 CASSLPGSSGANVLTF TGTGCCAGCAGTCTCCCGGGGAGCTCTGGGGCCAACGTCCTGACTTTC
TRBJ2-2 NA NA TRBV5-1 CASSLGALDTGELFF TGCGCCAGCAGCTTGGGTGCGCTGGACACCGGGGAGCTGTTTTTT
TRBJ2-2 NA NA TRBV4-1 CASSPPGSTGELFF TGCGCCAGCAGCCCCCCCGGCAGCACCGGGGAGCTGTTTTTT
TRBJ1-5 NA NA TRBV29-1 CSVETGFNQPQHF TGCAGCGTTGAGACGGGCTTCAATCAGCCCCAGCATTTT
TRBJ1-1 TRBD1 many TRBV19 CASSIGDRAEAFF TGTGCCAGTAGTATCGGGGACAGGGCTGAAGCTTTCTTT
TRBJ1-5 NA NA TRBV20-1 CSARKVPVNQPQHF TGCAGTGCTAGAAAGGTACCCGTCAATCAGCCCCAGCATTTT
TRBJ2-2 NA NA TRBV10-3 CASNEAHRAGSGELFF TGTGCCAGCAATGAAGCCCACAGGGCTGGAAGCGGGGAGCTGTTTTTT
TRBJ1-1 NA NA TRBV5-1 CASSLAPLTGTNTEAFF TGCGCCAGCAGCTTGGCCCCCTTAACAGGGACGAACACTGAAGCTTTCTTT
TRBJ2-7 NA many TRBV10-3 CAISEFETGRYEQYF TGTGCCATCAGTGAGTTTGAGACAGGGAGGTACGAGCAGTACTTC
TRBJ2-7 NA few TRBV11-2 CASSLWTNDYEQYF TGTGCCAGCAGTTTATGGACAAACGACTACGAGCAGTACTTC
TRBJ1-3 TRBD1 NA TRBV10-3 CATGTGDGNTIYF TGTGCCACCGGGACAGGGGATGGAAACACCATATATTTT
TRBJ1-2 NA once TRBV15 CATSRDRNPNYGYTF TGTGCCACCAGCAGAGATAGGAATCCGAACTATGGCTACACCTTC
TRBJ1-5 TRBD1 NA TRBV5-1 CASSPGGQGVGQPQHF TGCGCCAGCAGCCCAGGAGGACAGGGGGTTGGGCAGCCCCAGCATTTT
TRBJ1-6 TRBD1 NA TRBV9 CASSVGQGQAYNSPLHF TGTGCCAGCAGCGTCGGACAGGGGCAAGCCTATAATTCACCCCTCCACTTT
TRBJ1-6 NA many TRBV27 CASSLTVYNSPLHF TGTGCCAGCAGCCTGACAGTCTATAATTCACCCCTCCACTTT
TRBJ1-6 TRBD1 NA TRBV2 CDRGGSPLHF TGTGACAGGGGAGGCTCACCCCTCCACTTT
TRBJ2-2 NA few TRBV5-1 CASSLKLASVFTGELFF TGCGCCAGCAGCTTGAAACTGGCTAGCGTATTCACCGGGGAGCTGTTTTTT
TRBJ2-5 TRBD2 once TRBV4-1 CASSQDRASGTQYF TGCGCCAGCAGCCAAGATCGGGCTAGCGGGACCCAGTACTTC
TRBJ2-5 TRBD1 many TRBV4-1 CASSQGDRDQETQYF TGCGCCAGCAGCCAGGGGGACAGGGACCAAGAGACCCAGTACTTC
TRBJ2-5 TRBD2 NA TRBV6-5 CASRSSGGETQYF TGTGCCAGCAGGTCATCCGGGGGGGAGACCCAGTACTTC
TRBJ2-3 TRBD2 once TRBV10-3 CAISEFSSGEADTQYF TGTGCCATCAGTGAGTTCTCTAGCGGGGAGGCAGATACGCAGTATTTT
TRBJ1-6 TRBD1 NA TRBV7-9 CASSRTGDTNSPLHF TGTGCCAGCAGCCGCACAGGGGACACGAATTCACCCCTCCACTTT
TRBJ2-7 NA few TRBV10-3 CAISEDGESEQYF TGTGCCATCAGTGAAGATGGGGAGTCCGAGCAGTACTTC
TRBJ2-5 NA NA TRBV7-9 CASSLGPAGVGETQYF TGTGCCAGCAGCTTAGGACCTGCAGGGGTAGGGGAGACCCAGTACTTC